This T cell receptor (beta chain) came from a study of shared clonotypes between healthy human individuals. Regarding the study as a whole: Sorted-subset samples were not fully sequenced, rarefaction indicated.

Every subset's genomic DNA went evenly onto several immunoSEQ plates. TCRdb's copy holds only in-frame clones and misses some; the assay was immunoSEQ multiplex PCR. This sample has roughly 2,500,000 clones, with over 85% found just once. As concerns this clone: What it binds is unknown.

V gave up 1 base and J gave up 4 bases, with 17 bases separating them. Germline assignment: CDR1 LGHNA and CDR2 YNFKEQ. The CDR3 sequence is 16 residues long. The chain employs TRBV4-2 and TRBJ2-7, with a possible D match to TRBD2 (5 bases). This TCR came from a man younger than 35 in good health. Some clones in this sample may be carry-over from other donors' samples. Input material: naive CD4+ T cells from PBMCs. The subset denotes: CD45RA+ positively selected. CDR3 bases: TGTGCCAGCAGCCAAGTCTTAACGAGGGCTTGGTACGAGCAGTACTTC. Translating gives CASSQVLTRAWYEQYF.